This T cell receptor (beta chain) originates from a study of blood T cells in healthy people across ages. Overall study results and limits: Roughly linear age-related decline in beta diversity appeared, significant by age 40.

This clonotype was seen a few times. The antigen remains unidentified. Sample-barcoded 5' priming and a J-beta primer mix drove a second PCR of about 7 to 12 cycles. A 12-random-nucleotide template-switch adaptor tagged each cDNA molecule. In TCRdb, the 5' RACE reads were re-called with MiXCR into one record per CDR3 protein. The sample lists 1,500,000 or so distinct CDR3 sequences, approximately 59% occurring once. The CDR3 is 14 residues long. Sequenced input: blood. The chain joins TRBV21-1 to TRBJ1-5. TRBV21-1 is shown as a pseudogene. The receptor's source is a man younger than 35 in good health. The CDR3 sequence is CASSNVSLRQPQHF. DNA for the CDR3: TGTGCCAGCAGCAATGTCAGCCTAAGGCAGCCCCAGCATTTT.